The T cell receptor beta chain described here comes from a study of response to subunit inactivated influenza vaccine. General study findings and limits: Few additional T cells are recruited per seasonal influenza vaccination, authors suggested.

TCRdb processed the RT-PCR reads anew with MiXCR; each CDR3 protein has one entry. Of hundreds of thousands of distinct CDR3 sequences listed, 16% are singletons. The germline CDR1 and CDR2 sequences are LGHDT and YNNKEL (reference sequence). Deletions cut 0 bases from V and 14 bases from J, with 20 bases between. The length of the CDR3 is 15 residues. Regarding this clonotype: Its target is not known.

The specimen comprised CD4+ T cells sorted from PBMCs, sampled approximately 25 months after vaccination. This TCR derives from a man aged 50 to 75 who received an inactivated influenza vaccine. The chain uses TRBV3-1 and TRBJ2-4, with D uncertain. DNA for the CDR3: TGTGCCAGCAGCCAAGATAATGGGCAGTCAGCCTTCAAGTACTTC. Translated: CASSQDNGQSAFKYF. Drawing the rest from reference TRBV3-1 and TRBJ2-4, the complete variable domain is DTAVSQTPKYLVTQMGNDKSIKCEQNLGHDTMYWYKQDSKKFLKIMFSYNNKELIINETVPNRFSPKSPDKAHLNLHINSLELGDSAVYFCASSQDNGQSAFKYFGAGTRLSVL.